One sample yielded the 5 T cell receptor beta chains listed below, sequenced in a study of T cell clonality in common variable immunodeficiency. Study-level results: Reportedly, TCR beta sequences from common variable immunodeficiency showed fewer deletions and N-nucleotide insertions.

Their specific antigens are unknown. Generated by immunoSEQ multiplex PCR, the TCRdb table keeps only in-frame clones and is missing some. There are about 33,000 clones in the sample, none observed a single time. Input material: peripheral blood mononuclear cells. The origin of the receptors is a human donor with common variable immunodeficiency.

This clone came up many times. The read finishes 3 residues shy of the CDR3 end, and the germline J gene is used to complete it. The chain combines TRBV20-1 with TRBJ2-7; 10 bases map to TRBD1. The germline CDR1 and CDR2 sequences are DFQATT and SNEGSKA (reference sequence). This CDR3 is 12 amino acids long. The J segment lost 5 bases and the V segment lost 5 bases, leaving 3 bases of the junction unmatched. The CDR3 sequence is CSAPGQGDEQYF. CDR3 DNA (partial): TGCAGTGCTCCTGGACAGGGGGACGAG.

This clone was seen at least ten times. From the germline J gene comes the end of the CDR3, since the read stops 3 residues before it. The chain uses TRBV30 and TRBJ1-5; D call uncertain. Germline CDR1 reads GTSNPN; CDR2 reads SVGIG (reference sequence). This CDR3 spans 13 amino acids. Trimming removed 2 bases from V and 2 bases from J, with 7 bases in between. CDR3: CAWSYGGNQPQHF. The CDR3 DNA, read in part, is TGTGCCTGGAGTTACGGGGGCAATCAGCCC.

This clone was counted at least ten times. The read ends 3 residues early relative to the CDR3; the germline J gene fills the gap. V and J are TRBV5-5 and TRBJ1-2; D perhaps matches TRBD1 (6 bases). This CDR3 is built from 15 residues. Trimming pared 4 bases from V and 4 bases from J, leaving 17 bases between. Germline values: CDR1 SGHKS, CDR2 YYEKEE (reference sequence). The CDR3 spells CASSPDPGGGYGYTF. Partial CDR3 DNA: TGTGCCAGCAGCCCGGACCCGGGGGGCGGCTATGGC.

This clone was counted between two and nine times. The CDR3 end falls 3 residues outside the read, so it is completed with the germline J gene. The chain is built from TRBV18 and TRBJ2-2, with 11 bases identical to TRBD1. Per germline, CDR1 KGHSH and CDR2 LQKENI. The J segment lost 4 bases and the V segment lost 3 bases, leaving 4 bases of the junction unmatched. This CDR3 is 16 amino acids long. CDR3 DNA, as far as it was read: TGTGCCAGCTCACCGTCCGGACAGGGGGCCACCGGGGAG. Amino acid sequence: CASSPSGQGATGE. The full-length CDR3 reads as CASSPSGQGATGELFF.

This clone occurred a few times. The read ends 3 residues before the CDR3 terminus; that terminus is restored from the germline J gene. V gene TRBV20-1 combines with J gene TRBJ2-7, with 7 bases that match TRBD1. Germline V gene sequence: CDR1 DFQATT, CDR2 SNEGSKA (reference sequence). The CDR3 has 13 residues. V lost 6 bases, J lost 2 bases, and 7 bases stayed unmatched. The covered CDR3 bases are TGCAGTGCCAGCTACAGGGGTCCCTACGAG. Residues: CSASYRGPYE. From start to end, the CDR3 is CSASYRGPYEQYF.